This record covers a single T cell receptor (beta chain). This record belongs to a study of CD8 T cells in ankylosing spondylitis. One entry per CDR3 protein results from TCRdb running MiXCR on the 5' RACE reads. The sample includes approximately 130,000 distinct CDR3 sequences, roughly an eighth of them seen just once. The sequence was collected from a female donor with ankylosing spondylitis or in good health (not recorded which). Sequenced sample: blood, either unsorted or a sorted T cell fraction (not recorded which).

Here the CDR3 reads CASSPPGTSIGEQYF. Here the CDR3 DNA reads TGTGCCAGCAGCCCCCCCGGGACTAGCATAGGCGAGCAGTACTTC. The rearrangement uses TRBV7-9 and TRBJ2-7; TRBD2 matches 9 bases. Unmatched junction bases numbered 11, after V lost 5 bases and J lost 6 bases. Germline lookup yields CDR1 SEHNR and CDR2 FQNEAQ (reference sequence). This CDR3 is built from 15 residues.